These T cell receptor beta chains were read from a single sample in a study of T cell clones after liver transplantation. Method: immunoSEQ multiplex PCR; TCRdb's copy keeps in-frame clones and lacks some. The sample has 95,000 to 110,000 clones, under 90% seen once. The material sequenced was CD4+ T cells from blood, taken around 48 months after liver transplant. The receptors were gathered from a human patient who received a liver transplant. Some T cells may arise from the graft donor. CDR3s leave out the opening cysteine and the closing phenylalanine or tryptophan. D genes are given only for firm matches. Only some rows state a clone size, as once, few, many or a class for expanded clones.

>NA|NA|TRBV11-2
ASSLAGDNEKLF
>NA|NA|TRBV6-1
ASSETGNYGYT
>NA|NA|TRBV11-2
ASSLGTERGEQY
>NA|NA|TRBV9
ASSSTEKLNTEAF
>NA|NA|TRBV28
ASSFGRVSNEKLF
>NA|TRBD1|TRBV5-1
ASSLGQSTGGYGYT
>NA|NA|TRBV16
ASSQSRISSGNTIY
>NA|TRBD1|TRBV5-8
ASSPDRAGNTIY
>NA|NA|TRBV19
ASSINDGFGVRREQY
>once|NA|TRBV28
ASSLEPSQQY
>NA|NA|TRBV6-7
ASRKGGSSTDTQY
>NA|NA|TRBV7-3
ASSLSGAQPYEQY
>NA|NA|TRBV7-6
ASTTASGNTIY
>NA|NA|TRBV5-1
ASSLDRNYGYT
>NA|TRBD2|TRBV6-1
ASSPSGRGYEQY
>NA|NA|TRBV5-8
ASSSSSVGEQF
>few|NA|TRBV5-1
ASSFEGNQPQH
>NA|NA|TRBV7-9
ASSSRPREARNEQY
>NA|NA|TRBV9
ASSGHRADQPQH
>once|TRBD1|TRBV5-6
ASSLTGGADYGYT
>NA|TRBD2|TRBV19
ASSFTGTSGGRTDTQY
>NA|TRBD1|TRBV18
ASSRGQILNQPQH
>once|NA|TRBV21-1
ASSRGGDSSYEQY
>NA|NA|TRBV11-2
ASSPPDRRWVSLF
>NA|TRBD1|TRBV4-3
ASSQDRGQGFYEQY
>NA|NA|TRBV5-3
ARSLRNYKNIQY
>NA|TRBD2|TRBV29-1
SVVSGSTDTQY
>NA|TRBD1|TRBV7-6
ASSSGQFGYT
>NA|NA|TRBV19
ASSIDLVTAYSGNTIY
>once|NA|TRBV10-2
ASSGSRTGGGYGYT
>NA|NA|TRBV2
ASSEIYGYT
>NA|NA|TRBV7-9
ASSPKGSYQPQH
>NA|NA|TRBV5-1
ASSLQRGSREQY
>NA|NA|TRBV6-5
ASRSGDTIY
>NA|NA|TRBV7-2
ASSWGGRGGEKLF
>NA|TRBD2|TRBV7-3
ASRLAGTNTGELF
>NA|NA|TRBV2
ASSEFGGTNEKLF
>NA|TRBD1|TRBV19
ASSGTGRTEAF
>NA|NA|TRBV5-1
ASSLDRVGYT
>NA|TRBD1|TRBV5-1
ASSSTPGQGIGEQF
>NA|NA|TRBV25-1
ASSESGGLGYGYT